The entry that follows covers one T cell receptor beta chain sequence. This sample was included in a study of CD8 T cells in Susac syndrome. With random hexamers, roughly 0.45 to 1 ug RNA was reverse transcribed. In TCRdb, the immunoSEQ multiplex PCR reads were re-called with MiXCR into one record per CDR3 protein. The sample includes approximately 190,000 distinct CDR3 sequences, 90% to 97% seen only once; the top ten take 0.098%. The CDR3 has 17 amino acids. From germline, CDR1 is SGHAT and CDR2 FQDESV (reference sequence). V lost 4 bases, J lost 4 bases, and 20 bases lay in between. Sequencing was performed on CD4+ T cells from PBMCs. This rearrangement joins TRBV11-1 to TRBJ2-1, with unresolved D. The receptor's source is a human donor with Susac syndrome. CDR3 DNA sequence: TGTGCCAGCAGCTCGGTCCTGGTCCCCTTATTGTACAATGAGCAGTTCTTC. It encodes CASSSVLVPLLYNEQFF.